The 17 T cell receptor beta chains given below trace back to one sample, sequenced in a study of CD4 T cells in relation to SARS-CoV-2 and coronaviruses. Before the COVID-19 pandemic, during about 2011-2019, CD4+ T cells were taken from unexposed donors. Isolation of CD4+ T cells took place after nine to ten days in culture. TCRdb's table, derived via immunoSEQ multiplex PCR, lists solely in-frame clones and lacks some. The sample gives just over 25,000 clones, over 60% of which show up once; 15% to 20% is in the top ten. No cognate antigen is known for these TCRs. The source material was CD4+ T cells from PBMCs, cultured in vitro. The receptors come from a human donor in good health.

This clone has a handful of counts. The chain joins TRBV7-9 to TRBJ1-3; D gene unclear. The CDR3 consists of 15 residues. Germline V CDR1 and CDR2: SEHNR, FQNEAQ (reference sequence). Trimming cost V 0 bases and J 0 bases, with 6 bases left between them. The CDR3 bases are TGTGCCAGCAGCTTAGCGGGTAGCTCTGGAAACACCATATATTTT. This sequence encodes CASSLAGSSGNTIYF.

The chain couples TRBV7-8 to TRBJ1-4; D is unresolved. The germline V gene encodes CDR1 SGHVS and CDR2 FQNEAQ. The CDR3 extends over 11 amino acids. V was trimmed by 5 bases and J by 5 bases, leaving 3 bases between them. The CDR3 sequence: CASSPNEKLFF. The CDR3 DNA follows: TGTGCCAGCAGCCCAAATGAAAAACTGTTTTTT.

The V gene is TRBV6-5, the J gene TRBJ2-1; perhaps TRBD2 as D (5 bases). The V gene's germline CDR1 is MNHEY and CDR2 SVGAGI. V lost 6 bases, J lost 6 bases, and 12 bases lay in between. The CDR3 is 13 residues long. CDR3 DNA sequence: TGTGCCAGCAGCCGGGGTCCGGGCAATGAGCAGTTCTTC. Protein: CASSRGPGNEQFF.

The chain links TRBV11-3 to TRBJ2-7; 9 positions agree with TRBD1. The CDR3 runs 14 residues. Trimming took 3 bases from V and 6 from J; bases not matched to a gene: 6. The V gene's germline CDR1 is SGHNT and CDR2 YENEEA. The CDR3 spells CASSFTGGLGEQYF. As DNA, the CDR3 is TGTGCCAGCAGCTTCACAGGGGGCTTGGGCGAGCAGTACTTC.

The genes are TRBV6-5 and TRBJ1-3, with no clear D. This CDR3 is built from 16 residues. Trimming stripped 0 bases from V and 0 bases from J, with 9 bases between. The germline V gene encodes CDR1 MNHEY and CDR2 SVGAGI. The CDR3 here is CASSYSRAVSGNTIYF. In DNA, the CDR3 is TGTGCCAGCAGTTACTCGAGAGCAGTCTCTGGAAACACCATATATTTT.

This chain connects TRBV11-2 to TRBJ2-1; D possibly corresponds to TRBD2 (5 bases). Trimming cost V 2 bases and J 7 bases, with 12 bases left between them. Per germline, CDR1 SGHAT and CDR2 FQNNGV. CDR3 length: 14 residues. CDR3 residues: CASSLYRGVNEQFF. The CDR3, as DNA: TGTGCCAGCAGCTTATATCGGGGTGTTAATGAGCAGTTCTTC.

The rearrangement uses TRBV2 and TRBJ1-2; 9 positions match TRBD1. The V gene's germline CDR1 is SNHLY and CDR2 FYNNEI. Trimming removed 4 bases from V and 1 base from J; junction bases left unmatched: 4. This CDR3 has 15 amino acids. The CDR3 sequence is CASSARGQGNYGYTF. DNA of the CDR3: TGTGCCAGCAGTGCTCGGGGACAGGGTAACTATGGCTACACCTTC.

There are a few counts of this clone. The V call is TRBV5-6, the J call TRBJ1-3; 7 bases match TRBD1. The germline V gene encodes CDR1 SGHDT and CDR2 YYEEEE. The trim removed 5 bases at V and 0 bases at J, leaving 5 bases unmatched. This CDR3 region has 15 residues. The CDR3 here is CASSQGQNSGNTIYF. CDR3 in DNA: TGTGCCAGCAGTCAGGGACAGAACTCTGGAAACACCATATATTTT.

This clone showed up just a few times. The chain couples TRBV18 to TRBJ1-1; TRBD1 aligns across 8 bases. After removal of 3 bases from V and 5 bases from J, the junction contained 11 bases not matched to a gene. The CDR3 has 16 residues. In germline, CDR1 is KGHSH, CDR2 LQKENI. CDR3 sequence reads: CASSPARTGKRTEAFF. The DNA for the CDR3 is TGTGCCAGCTCACCGGCACGGACAGGGAAAAGGACTGAAGCTTTCTTT. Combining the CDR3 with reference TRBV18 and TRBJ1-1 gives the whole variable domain NAGVMQNPRHLVRRRGQEARLRCSPMKGHSHVYWYRQLPEEGLKFMVYLQKENIIDESGMPKERFSAEFPKEGPSILRIQQVVRGDSAAYFCASSPARTGKRTEAFFGQGTRLTVV.

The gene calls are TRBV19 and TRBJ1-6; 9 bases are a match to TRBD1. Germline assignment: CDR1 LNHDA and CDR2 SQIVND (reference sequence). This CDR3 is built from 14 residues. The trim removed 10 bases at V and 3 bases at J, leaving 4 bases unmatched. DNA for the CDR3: TGTGCCACCGGGACAGGGCTCTATAATTCACCCCTCCACTTT. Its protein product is CATGTGLYNSPLHF.

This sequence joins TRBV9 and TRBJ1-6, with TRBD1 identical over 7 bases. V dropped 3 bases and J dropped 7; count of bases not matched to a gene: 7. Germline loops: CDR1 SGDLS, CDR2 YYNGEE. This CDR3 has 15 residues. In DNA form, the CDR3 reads TGTGCCAGCAGCGACAGGGGAACCTTGAATTCACCCCTCCACTTT. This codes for CASSDRGTLNSPLHF.

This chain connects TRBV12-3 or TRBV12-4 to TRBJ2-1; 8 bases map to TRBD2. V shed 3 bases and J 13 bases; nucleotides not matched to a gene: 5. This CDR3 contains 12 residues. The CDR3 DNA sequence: TGTGCCAGCAGTTTCGGGACTAGGATCCAGTTCTTC. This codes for CASSFGTRIQFF.

The CDR3 loop reads CASSPTAGGGELFF. CDR3 DNA: TGTGCCAGCAGTCCGACGGCCGGGGGCGGGGAGCTGTTTTTT. V usage is TRBV2 and J usage is TRBJ2-2; D is perhaps TRBD2 (6 bases). Per germline, CDR1 SNHLY and CDR2 FYNNEI. The CDR3 extends over 14 amino acids. V dropped 5 bases and J dropped 7 bases, with 14 bases sitting between them.

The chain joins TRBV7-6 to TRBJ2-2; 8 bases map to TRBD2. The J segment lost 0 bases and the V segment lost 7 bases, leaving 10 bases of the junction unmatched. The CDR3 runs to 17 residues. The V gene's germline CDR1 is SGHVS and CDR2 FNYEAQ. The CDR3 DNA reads TGTGCCAGCACCCCCTCCAGCGGGGGTCCGAACACCGGGGAGCTGTTTTTT. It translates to CASTPSSGGPNTGELFF.

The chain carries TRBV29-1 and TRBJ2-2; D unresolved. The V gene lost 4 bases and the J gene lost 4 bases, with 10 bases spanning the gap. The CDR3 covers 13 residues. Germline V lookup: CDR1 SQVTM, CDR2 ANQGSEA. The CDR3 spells CSVGVTGTGELFF. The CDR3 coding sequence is TGCAGCGTTGGGGTGACGGGCACCGGGGAGCTGTTTTTT.

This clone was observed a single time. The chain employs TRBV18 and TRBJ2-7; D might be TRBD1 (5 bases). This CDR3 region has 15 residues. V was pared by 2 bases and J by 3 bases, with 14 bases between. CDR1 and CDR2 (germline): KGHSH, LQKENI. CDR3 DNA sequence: TGTGCCAGCTCACCAAGGCAGGGCTCTTTCTACGAGCAGTACTTC. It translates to CASSPRQGSFYEQYF.

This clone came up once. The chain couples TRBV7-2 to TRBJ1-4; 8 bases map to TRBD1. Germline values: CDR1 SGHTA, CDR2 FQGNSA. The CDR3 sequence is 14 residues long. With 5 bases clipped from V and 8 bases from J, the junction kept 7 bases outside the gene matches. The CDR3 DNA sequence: TGTGCCAGCAGCCCTGACAGGGGCGGCGAAAAACTGTTTTTT. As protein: CASSPDRGGEKLFF.